Each of the 7 T cell receptor beta chains below was sequenced from the same sample in a study of blood T cell repertoires in COVID-19. Sequencing was performed with immunoSEQ multiplex PCR; in TCRdb, only in-frame clones are kept and a portion is missing. The sample shows a few hundred thousand clones, less than 90% of them seen only once. The sample taken for sequencing was PBMCs or T cells enriched from blood (not recorded which). The origin of the receptors is a woman in her thirties who had recovered from COVID-19.

The genes are TRBV15 and TRBJ2-1, with 10 nucleotides matching TRBD2. This CDR3 has 16 amino acids. The trim removed 0 bases at V and 4 bases at J, leaving 3 bases unmatched. The V gene's germline CDR1 is LNHNV and CDR2 YYDKDF (reference sequence). CDR3 loop: CATSRDSLAGYNEQFF. Here the CDR3 DNA reads TGTGCCACCAGCAGAGATTCACTAGCGGGATACAATGAGCAGTTCTTC.

This rearrangement joins TRBV13 to TRBJ2-1; tentatively, D is TRBD2 (5 bases). The ends were cut back, 3 bases at V and 8 bases at J, with 14 bases in the middle. Germline assignment: CDR1 PRHDT and CDR2 FYEKMQ (reference sequence). The CDR3 runs to 14 residues. DNA for the CDR3: TGTGCCAGCAGCTTCGGGCTAGAGGGCGATGAGCAGTTCTTC. Amino acids: CASSFGLEGDEQFF.

CDR3: CASSQVGGKFERERETQYF. The CDR3 DNA reads as TGTGCCAGCAGCCAAGTCGGAGGGAAGTTTGAGCGGGAGCGGGAGACCCAGTACTTC. The V and J genes are TRBV3-1 (or the pseudogene TRBV3-2) and TRBJ2-5; 8 bases are a match to TRBD2. Germline CDR1 is LGHDT and CDR2 is YNNKEL (reference sequence). This CDR3 has 19 residues. V trimming: 1 base; J trimming: 5 bases; junction bases outside the gene matches: 18.

The CDR3 here is CASSLRRDVEGAGELFF. Written as DNA, the CDR3 is TGTGCCAGCAGTTTAAGGAGGGACGTAGAAGGGGCCGGGGAGCTGTTTTTT. V is TRBV27 and J is TRBJ2-2; tentatively, D is TRBD2 (6 bases). Germline CDR1 reads MNHEY; CDR2 reads SMNVEV (reference sequence). The V end was cut by 2 bases, the J end by 6 bases, with 19 bases between. The CDR3 extends over 17 amino acids.

The CDR3 is CASSQDYDSGSSYEQYF. In DNA, the CDR3 is TGCGCCAGCAGCCAAGATTATGATAGCGGAAGCTCCTACGAGCAGTACTTC. The genes are TRBV4-1 and TRBJ2-7; possible D gene TRBD2, 6 bases. This CDR3 has 17 amino acids. Germline-derived CDR1 and CDR2 are MGHRA and YSYEKL. Trimming pared 0 bases from V and 0 bases from J, leaving 15 bases between.

The chain couples TRBV27 to TRBJ2-1; weak D call: TRBD2 (5 bases). Trimming took 2 bases from V and 10 from J, leaving 15 bases between them. CDR1 and CDR2 (germline): MNHEY, SMNVEV (reference sequence). CDR3 length equals 14 residues. The CDR3 region is CASSLPGLLREQFF. CDR3 sequence (DNA): TGTGCCAGCAGTTTACCCGGACTCCTACGGGAGCAGTTCTTC.

The rearrangement joins TRBV4-2 to TRBJ2-4; 14 bases are a match to TRBD2. The germline V gene encodes CDR1 LGHNA and CDR2 YNFKEQ. The CDR3 sequence is 19 residues long. The J segment lost 0 bases and the V segment lost 0 bases, leaving 4 bases of the junction unmatched. CDR3 coding DNA: TGTGCCAGCAGCCAAGAAGGACTAGCGGGGGGATTAGCCAAAAACATTCAGTACTTC. Translation gives CASSQEGLAGGLAKNIQYF.